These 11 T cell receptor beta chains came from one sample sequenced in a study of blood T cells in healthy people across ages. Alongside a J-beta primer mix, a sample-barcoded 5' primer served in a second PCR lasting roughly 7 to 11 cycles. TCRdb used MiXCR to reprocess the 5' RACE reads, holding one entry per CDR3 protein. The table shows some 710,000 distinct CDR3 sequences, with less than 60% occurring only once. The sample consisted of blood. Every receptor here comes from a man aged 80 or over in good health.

The CDR3 reads CASSTSGRGGNEQFF. The CDR3 DNA follows: TGTGCCAGCAGCACGAGCGGGAGGGGAGGGAATGAGCAGTTCTTC. V gene TRBV13 combines with J gene TRBJ2-1, with 10 bases aligning to TRBD2. The V segment lost 5 bases and the J segment 7 bases; nucleotides outside the gene matches: 8. Germline V gene lookup returns CDR1 PRHDT and CDR2 FYEKMQ (reference sequence). The CDR3 runs 15 residues.

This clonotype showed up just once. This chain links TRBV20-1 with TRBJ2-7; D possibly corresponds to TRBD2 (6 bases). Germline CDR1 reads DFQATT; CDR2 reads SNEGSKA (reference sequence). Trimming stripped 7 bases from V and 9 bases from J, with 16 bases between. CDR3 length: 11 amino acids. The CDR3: CSVKTRNGQYF. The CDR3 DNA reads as TGCAGTGTGAAGACTAGAAACGGGCAGTACTTC.

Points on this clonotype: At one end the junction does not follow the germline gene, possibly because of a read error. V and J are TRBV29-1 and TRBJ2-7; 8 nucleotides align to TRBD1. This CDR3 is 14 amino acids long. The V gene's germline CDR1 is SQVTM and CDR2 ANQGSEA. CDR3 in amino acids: CSVAPGQESYVQYF. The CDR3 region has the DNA TGCAGCGTGGCTCCGGGACAGGAGTCCTACGTGCAGTACTTC.

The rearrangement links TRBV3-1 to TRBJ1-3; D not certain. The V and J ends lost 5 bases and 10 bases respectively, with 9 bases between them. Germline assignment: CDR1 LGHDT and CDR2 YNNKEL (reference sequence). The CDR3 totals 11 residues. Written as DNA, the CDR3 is TGTGCCAGCAGCAAATGGGAGACCATATATTTT. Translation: CASSKWETIYF.

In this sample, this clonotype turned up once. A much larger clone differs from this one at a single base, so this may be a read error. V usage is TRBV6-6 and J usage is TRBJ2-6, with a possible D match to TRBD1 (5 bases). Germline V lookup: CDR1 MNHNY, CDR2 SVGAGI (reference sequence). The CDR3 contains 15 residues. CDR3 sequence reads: CASSYVGSGANILTF. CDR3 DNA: TGTGCCAGCAGTTACGTGGGCTCTGGGGCCAACATCCTGACTTTC.

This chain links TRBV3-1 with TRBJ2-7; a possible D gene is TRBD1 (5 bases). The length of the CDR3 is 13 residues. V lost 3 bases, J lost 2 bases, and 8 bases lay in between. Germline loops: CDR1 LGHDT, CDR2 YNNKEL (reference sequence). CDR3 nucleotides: TGTGCCAGCAGCCAGACAGAAACCTACGAGCAGTACTTC. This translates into CASSQTETYEQYF.

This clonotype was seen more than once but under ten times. DNA for the CDR3: TGTGCCAGCAGGGGTACTAGTGCCGGGGAGCTGTTTTTT. Its protein is CASRGTSAGELFF. V is TRBV12-3 or TRBV12-4 and J is TRBJ2-2, with D perhaps TRBD2 (5 bases). With 6 bases removed from V and 6 bases from J, the gap between germline ends came to 11 bases. CDR3 length: 13 residues.

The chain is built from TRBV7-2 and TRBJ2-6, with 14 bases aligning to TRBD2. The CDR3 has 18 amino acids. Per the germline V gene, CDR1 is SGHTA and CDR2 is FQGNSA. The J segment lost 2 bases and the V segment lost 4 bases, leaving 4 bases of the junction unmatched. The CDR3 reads CASSSGLAGATGANVLTF. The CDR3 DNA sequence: TGTGCCAGCAGCTCGGGACTAGCGGGAGCTACTGGGGCCAACGTCCTGACTTTC.

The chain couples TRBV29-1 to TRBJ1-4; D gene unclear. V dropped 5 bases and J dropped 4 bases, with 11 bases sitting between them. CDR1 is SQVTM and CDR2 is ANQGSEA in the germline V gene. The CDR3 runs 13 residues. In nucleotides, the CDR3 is TGCAGCGTTCTATCGCCCTTTAATGAAAAACTGTTTTTT. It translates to CSVLSPFNEKLFF.

CDR3 in amino acids: CASSVSRDSAYEQYF. The CDR3 DNA reads as TGTGCCAGCAGTGTTAGCCGGGATTCAGCCTACGAGCAGTACTTC. V gene TRBV6-1 combines with J gene TRBJ2-7; D might be TRBD2 (5 bases). Germline V gene sequence: CDR1 MNHNS, CDR2 SASEGT. The CDR3 runs 15 residues. Trimming pared 4 bases from V and 2 bases from J, leaving 15 bases between.

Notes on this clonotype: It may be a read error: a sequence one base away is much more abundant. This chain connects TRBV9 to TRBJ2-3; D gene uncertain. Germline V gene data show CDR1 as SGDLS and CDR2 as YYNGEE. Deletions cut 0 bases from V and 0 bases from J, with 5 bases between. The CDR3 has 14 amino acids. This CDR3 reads CASSVDTSTDTQYF. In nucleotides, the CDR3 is TGTGCCAGCAGCGTAGACACTAGCACAGATACGCAGTATTTT.